The T cell receptor (beta chain) under discussion was sequenced for a study of OX40 agonist ivuxolimab in advanced cancers. Across the study: Patient treatment consisted of intravenous ivuxolimab administration every 2 weeks at 0.01 to 10 mg/kg. Eligibility admitted prior anti-PD-1, anti-PD-L1 or anti-CTLA-4 therapy; about 40% had some. Broader study findings: With doses of 0.1 to 3.0 mg/kg, CD4+ and CD8+ blood T cells had undergone clonal expansion by week 6.

With regard to this clone: What it binds is not known.

Method: immunoSEQ multiplex PCR; TCRdb's copy keeps in-frame clones and lacks some. This table has about 41,000 clones, 75% to 85% appearing once. Trimming left V 2 bases short and J 5 bases short, with 21 bases between. This CDR3 has 18 residues. Germline CDR1 and CDR2: MNHEY and SMNVEV (reference sequence). If patients had autoimmune disease history or systemic immunosuppression, they were excluded. This clonotype was sampled from an adult with an advanced solid tumor such as melanoma, head and neck, liver or kidney cancer. The sequenced sample was CD4+ or CD8+ T cells sorted from blood, obtained in a trial of the OX40 agonist ivuxolimab. The chain carries TRBV27 and TRBJ2-2; possibly TRBD2 for D (7 bases). The DNA of the CDR3 is TGTGCCAGCAGTTTACGGGGGGCGACCACCCACGGAACCGGGGAGCTGTTTTTT. Translated: CASSLRGATTHGTGELFF.